This TCR beta chain was observed in a study of response to subunit inactivated influenza vaccine (dated by TCRdb to 2016 to 2018). Study-level background: Deep quantitative T cell receptor repertoire profiling was used in the study to track responses to a trivalent subunit inactivated influenza vaccine. The investigation overall reported the following: The authors proposed that each seasonal influenza vaccination may bring in only a limited number of new T cells.

As regards this clonotype: The clone's antigen remains unknown. Per-base qualities were not stored, and no clone one base away is much larger.

The library was obtained by RT-PCR. Sequencing instrument: Illumina HiSeq 2500. TCRdb handled the public reads itself, with Q25 trimming in fastp and clone calling in MiXCR, and kept productive beta chains. For every CDR3 protein sequence, its rows merge into one entry that carries the most common genes and DNA. The sample profile shows hundreds of thousands of distinct CDR3 sequences; about 15% of them were found once. The ten biggest clones cover approximately 3% of the sample. V is shortened by 0 bases, J by 2 bases, and the region joining them spans 17 bases. The germline V gene (reference sequence) supplies CDR1 DFQATT and CDR2 SNEGSKA. Its CDR3 holds 16 amino acids, cysteine through phenylalanine. CDR3 DNA is the only sequence kept; it has 48 bases, read in frame from the first base.

The sample consisted of CD4+ T cells sorted from PBMCs, taken roughly 24 months after vaccination. The chain links TRBV20-1 with TRBJ2-7, with a tentative D gene TRBD2 over 6 matching bases. The receptor was derived from a man aged 50-75 years who received an inactivated influenza vaccine. Donor details come from another sample of the same person, matched by shared clones. CDR3 loop: CSARDEAGTYTYEQYF. The DNA is TGCAGTGCTAGAGATGAGGCGGGAACATACACCTACGAGCAGTACTTC.